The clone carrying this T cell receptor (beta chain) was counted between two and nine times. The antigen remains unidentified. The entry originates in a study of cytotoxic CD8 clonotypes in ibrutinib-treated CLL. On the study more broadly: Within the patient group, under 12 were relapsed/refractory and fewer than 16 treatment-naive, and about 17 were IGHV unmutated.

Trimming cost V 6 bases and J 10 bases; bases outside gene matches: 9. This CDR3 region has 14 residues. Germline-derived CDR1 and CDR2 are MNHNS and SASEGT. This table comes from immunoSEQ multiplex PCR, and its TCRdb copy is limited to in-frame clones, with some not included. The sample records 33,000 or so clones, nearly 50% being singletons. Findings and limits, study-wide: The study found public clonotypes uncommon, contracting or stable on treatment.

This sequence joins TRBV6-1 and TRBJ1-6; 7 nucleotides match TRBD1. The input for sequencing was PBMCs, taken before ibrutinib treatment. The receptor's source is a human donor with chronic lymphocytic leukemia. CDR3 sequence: CASRLQGNLSPLHF. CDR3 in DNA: TGTGCCAGCAGATTACAGGGGAATCTCTCACCCCTCCACTTT.